A single sample gave rise to the 14 T cell receptor beta chains below, sequenced in a study of shared clonotypes between healthy human individuals. Sequencing used immunoSEQ multiplex PCR; TCRdb keeps in-frame clones, though not all of them. The sample lists more than 2 million clones, under 97% occurring once. The material sequenced was naive CD4+ T cells sorted from blood. This sample's subset: CD45RA+ positively selected. Receptors were obtained from a man aged 18-30 years in good health.

The J gene is TRBJ2-7, the V gene TRBV5-4; 7 positions agree with TRBD1. Germline V CDR1 and CDR2: SGHNT, YYREEE (reference sequence). V dropped 4 bases and J dropped 1; count of bases not matched to a gene: 11. The CDR3 is 16 amino acids. The CDR3 reads CASSITGTAKSYEQYF. CDR3 nucleotide sequence: TGTGCCAGCAGCATTACCGGGACAGCCAAATCCTACGAGCAGTACTTC.

The chain employs TRBV6-5 and TRBJ1-3; D gene unclear. This CDR3 region has 13 residues. Germline loops: CDR1 MNHEY, CDR2 SVGAGI. The V end lost 4 bases, the J end lost 9 bases, and 13 bases lay between the germline ends. CDR3 DNA: TGTGCCAGCAGTTCGGACCGAGTCGGCACCATATATTTT. Protein: CASSSDRVGTIYF.

This rearrangement joins TRBV27 to TRBJ1-5; D not certain. V lost 2 bases and J 4 bases, leaving 9 bases between the germline ends. The V gene's germline CDR1 is MNHEY and CDR2 SMNVEV (reference sequence). The CDR3 is 14 residues long. The CDR3 DNA reads TGTGCCAGCAGTTTACCCGCAGCGAATCAGCCCCAGCATTTT. Protein product: CASSLPAANQPQHF.

V gene TRBV9 combines with J gene TRBJ1-6, with D unclear. Germline values: CDR1 SGDLS, CDR2 YYNGEE. V lost 7 bases and J lost 8, with 7 bases in between. This CDR3 has 11 residues. This chain's CDR3 is CASGLYSPLHF. The CDR3 DNA reads TGTGCCAGCGGACTTTATTCACCCCTCCACTTT.

The chain uses TRBV5-1 and TRBJ2-7; no clear D gene. Germline CDR1 SGHRS, CDR2 YFSETQ. Trimming shortened V by 0 bases and J by 0 bases, and 10 bases separated the two germline ends. The length of the CDR3 is 15 residues. Written as DNA, the CDR3 is TGCGCCAGCAGCTTGGAGCCGGCGAGCTCCTACGAGCAGTACTTC. Its protein is CASSLEPASSYEQYF.

About this clone itself: This CDR3 is also generated by other DNA sequences in the sample. This sequence joins TRBV19 and TRBJ1-3; D perhaps matches TRBD1 (5 bases). V lost 4 bases and J lost 0, with 10 bases in between. The CDR3 contains 15 residues. Per the germline V gene, CDR1 is LNHDA and CDR2 is SQIVND (reference sequence). CDR3 protein: CASSKPGTSGNTIYF. The CDR3 DNA reads as TGTGCCAGTAGTAAGCCGGGGACCTCTGGAAACACCATATATTTT.

The chain links TRBV27 to TRBJ2-5, with 7 bases aligning to TRBD2. Trimming cost V 4 bases and J 1 base; bases outside gene matches: 3. Germline values: CDR1 MNHEY, CDR2 SMNVEV (reference sequence). The CDR3 is 14 residues long. CDR3 in amino acids: CASSSGGGQETQYF. CDR3 sequence (DNA): TGTGCCAGCAGTTCAGGCGGGGGCCAAGAGACCCAGTACTTC.

The genes are TRBV2 and TRBJ1-4; D is unclear. Trimming removed 4 bases at V and 2 bases at J, with 11 bases between. This CDR3 is built from 15 residues. Germline V lookup: CDR1 SNHLY, CDR2 FYNNEI. CDR3 in DNA: TGTGCCAGCAGTGGTGGACCCGGTACTAATGAAAAACTGTTTTTT. Protein sequence: CASSGGPGTNEKLFF.

The gene calls are TRBV28 and TRBJ2-2; 8 positions agree with TRBD2. Losses at the gene ends were 9 bases for V and 4 bases for J; bases not matched to a gene: 7. Germline V gives CDR1 MDHEN, CDR2 SYDVKM. The CDR3 runs to 14 residues. The chain's CDR3 is CASERGMGTGELFF. CDR3 coding DNA: TGTGCCAGTGAGCGGGGGATGGGCACCGGGGAGCTGTTTTTT.

DNA for the CDR3: TGTGCCATCAGTGAGTCAAAAACAGGGGCAGGCTATGGCTACACCTTC. It specifies CAISESKTGAGYGYTF. The rearrangement links TRBV10-3 to TRBJ1-2; 7 nucleotides align to TRBD1. The V gene end was trimmed by 0 bases and the J gene end by 4 bases; junction bases not matched to a gene: 8. Looked up from germline, CDR1 is ENHRY and CDR2 is SYGVKD. The CDR3 is made up of 16 amino acids.

In its sample, this clone was seen once. The chain recombines TRBV6-1 with TRBJ2-3; D not certain. Germline-derived CDR1 and CDR2 are MNHNS and SASEGT. This CDR3 region has 16 residues. V lost 2 bases, J lost 0 bases, and 12 bases lay in between. The CDR3, as DNA: TGTGCCAGCAGTGAAATCCCCGCTTCTAGCACAGATACGCAGTATTTT. This encodes CASSEIPASSTDTQYF.

As to this clone: This CDR3 is also generated by other DNA sequences in the sample. J is TRBJ2-3 and V is TRBV5-4; D might be TRBD2 (5 bases). V lost 0 bases and J 0 bases, leaving 8 bases between the germline ends. This CDR3 spans 15 amino acids. Germline CDR1 and CDR2: SGHNT and YYREEE (reference sequence). CDR3 loop: CASSLGGGSTDTQYF. Here the CDR3 DNA reads TGTGCCAGCAGCTTGGGTGGCGGGAGCACAGATACGCAGTATTTT.

The V call is TRBV9, the J call TRBJ2-3; 8 bases align to TRBD2. V lost 2 bases and J lost 5; bases outside the gene matches: 4. This CDR3 has 14 residues. Germline loops: CDR1 SGDLS, CDR2 YYNGEE. CDR3 sequence: CASSVSGGVDTQYF. The CDR3, as DNA: TGTGCCAGCAGCGTCTCCGGGGGGGTAGATACGCAGTATTTT.

The chain joins TRBV18 to TRBJ2-2; D may be TRBD1 (5 bases). This CDR3 comprises 15 residues. Trimming cost V 5 bases and J 3 bases, with 13 bases left between them. Germline CDR1 reads KGHSH; CDR2 reads LQKENI. The DNA for the CDR3 is TGTGCCAGCTCAATCGGCCAGGGTGACACCGGGGAGCTGTTTTTT. Amino acids: CASSIGQGDTGELFF.